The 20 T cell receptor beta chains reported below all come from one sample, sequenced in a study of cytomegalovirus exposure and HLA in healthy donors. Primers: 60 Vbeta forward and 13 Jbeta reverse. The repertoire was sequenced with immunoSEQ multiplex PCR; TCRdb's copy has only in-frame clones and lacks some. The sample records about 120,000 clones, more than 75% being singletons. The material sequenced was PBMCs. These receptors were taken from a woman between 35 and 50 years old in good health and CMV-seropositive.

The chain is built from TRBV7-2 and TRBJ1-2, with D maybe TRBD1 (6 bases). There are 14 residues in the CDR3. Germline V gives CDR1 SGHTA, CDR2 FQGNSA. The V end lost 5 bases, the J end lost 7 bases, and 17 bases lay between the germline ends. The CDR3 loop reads CASSASGVLVGYTF. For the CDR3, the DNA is TGTGCCAGCAGCGCCTCAGGGGTCCTGGTTGGCTACACCTTC.

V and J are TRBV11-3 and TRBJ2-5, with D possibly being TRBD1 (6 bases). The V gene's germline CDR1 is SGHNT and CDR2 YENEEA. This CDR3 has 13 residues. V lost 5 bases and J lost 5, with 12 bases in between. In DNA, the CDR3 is TGTGCCAGCAGCCTACGACAGGTGGAGACCCAGTACTTC. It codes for CASSLRQVETQYF. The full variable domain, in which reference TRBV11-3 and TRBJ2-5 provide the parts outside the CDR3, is EAGVVQSPRYKIIEKKQPVAFWCNPISGHNTLYWYLQNLGQGPELLIRYENEEAVDDSQLPKDRFSAERLKGVDSTLKIQPAELGDSAVYLCASSLRQVETQYFGPGTRLLVL.

For the CDR3, the DNA is TGTGCCAGCAGCCTCCGAACGGGGACATCTAACTATGGCTACACCTTC. Translating it yields CASSLRTGTSNYGYTF. This chain uses TRBV7-8 with TRBJ1-2, with a tentative D call TRBD1 (6 bases). Germline-derived CDR1 and CDR2 are SGHVS and FQNEAQ. V shed 5 bases and J shed 0 bases, with 16 bases lying between them. There are 16 residues in the CDR3.

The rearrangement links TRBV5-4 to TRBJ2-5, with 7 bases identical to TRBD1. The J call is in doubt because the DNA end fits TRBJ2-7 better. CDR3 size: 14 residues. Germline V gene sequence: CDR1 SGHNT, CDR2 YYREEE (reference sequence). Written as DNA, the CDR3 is TGTGCCAGCAGAAGACAGGGCTATGGCTACGAGCAGTACTTC. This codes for CASRRQGYGYEQYF.

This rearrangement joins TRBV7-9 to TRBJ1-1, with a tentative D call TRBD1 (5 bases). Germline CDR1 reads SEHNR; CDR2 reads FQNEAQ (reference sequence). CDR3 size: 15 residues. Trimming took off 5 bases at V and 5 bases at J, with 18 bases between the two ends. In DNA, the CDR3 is TGTGCCAGCAGCCAAGGGTGGACGGGGGAGACTGAAGCTTTCTTT. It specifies CASSQGWTGETEAFF.

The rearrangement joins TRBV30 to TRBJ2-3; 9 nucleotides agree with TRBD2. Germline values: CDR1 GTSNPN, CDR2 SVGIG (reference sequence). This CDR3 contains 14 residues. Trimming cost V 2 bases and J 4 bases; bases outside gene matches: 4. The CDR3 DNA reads TGTGCCTGGAGTTCTAGCGGGGTGGCAGATACGCAGTATTTT. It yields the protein CAWSSSGVADTQYF.

The CDR3 region is CASSRTYSSNQPQHF. DNA of the CDR3: TGTGCCAGCAGCCGTACCTACAGTAGCAATCAGCCCCAGCATTTT. V gene TRBV5-8 combines with J gene TRBJ1-5; D is unresolved. Trimming stripped 4 bases from V and 0 bases from J, with 11 bases between. Germline values: CDR1 SGHTS, CDR2 YDEGEE. The CDR3 extends over 15 amino acids.

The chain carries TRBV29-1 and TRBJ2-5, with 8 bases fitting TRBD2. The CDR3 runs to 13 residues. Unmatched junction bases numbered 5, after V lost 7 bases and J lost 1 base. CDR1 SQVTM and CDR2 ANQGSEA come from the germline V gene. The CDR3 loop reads CSGSTSGQETQYF. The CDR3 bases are TGCAGCGGCTCTACTAGCGGCCAAGAGACCCAGTACTTC. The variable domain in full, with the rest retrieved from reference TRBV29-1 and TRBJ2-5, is SAVISQKPSRDICQRGTSLTIQCQVDSQVTMMFWYRQQPGQSLTLIATANQGSEATYESGFVIDKFPISRPNLTFSTLTVSNMSPEDSSIYLCSGSTSGQETQYFGPGTRLLVL.

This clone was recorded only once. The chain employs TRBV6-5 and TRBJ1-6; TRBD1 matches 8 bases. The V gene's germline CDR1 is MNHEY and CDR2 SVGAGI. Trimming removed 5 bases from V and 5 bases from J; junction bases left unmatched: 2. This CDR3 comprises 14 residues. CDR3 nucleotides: TGTGCCAGCAGTCGGACAGGGAATAATTCACCCCTCCACTTT. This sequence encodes CASSRTGNNSPLHF.

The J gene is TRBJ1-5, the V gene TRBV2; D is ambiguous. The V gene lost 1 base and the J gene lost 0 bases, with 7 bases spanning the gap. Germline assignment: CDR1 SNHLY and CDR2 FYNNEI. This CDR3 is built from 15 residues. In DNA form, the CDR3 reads TGTGCCAGCAGTGAAGTCAGAAATAGCAATCAGCCCCAGCATTTT. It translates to CASSEVRNSNQPQHF. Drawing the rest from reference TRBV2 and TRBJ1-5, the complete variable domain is EPEVTQTPSHQVTQMGQEVILRCVPISNHLYFYWYRQILGQKVEFLVSFYNNEISEKSEIFDDQFSVERPDGSNFTLKIRSTKLEDSAMYFCASSEVRNSNQPQHFGDGTRLSIL.

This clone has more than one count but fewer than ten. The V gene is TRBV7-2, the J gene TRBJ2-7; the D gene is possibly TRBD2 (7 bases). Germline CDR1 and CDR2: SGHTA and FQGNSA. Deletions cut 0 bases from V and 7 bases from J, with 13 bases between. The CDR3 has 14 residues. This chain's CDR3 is CASSLAGGQREQYF. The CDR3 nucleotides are TGTGCCAGCAGCTTAGCGGGGGGGCAAAGGGAGCAGTACTTC.

As DNA, the CDR3 is TGTGCCAGCAGTCCCCATAGGACAGTCCACTCTGGGGCCAACGTCCTGACTTTC. Protein: CASSPHRTVHSGANVLTF. The chain joins TRBV27 to TRBJ2-6, with a tentative D call TRBD1 (6 bases). There are 18 residues in the CDR3. V lost 5 bases and J 0 bases, leaving 17 bases between the germline ends. Germline-derived CDR1 and CDR2 are MNHEY and SMNVEV (reference sequence). Looking up the rest from reference TRBV27 and TRBJ2-6 gives the full variable domain: EAQVTQNPRYLITVTGKKLTVTCSQNMNHEYMSWYRQDPGLGLRQIYYSMNVEVTDKGDVPEGYKVSRKEKRNFPLILESPSPNQTSLYFCASSPHRTVHSGANVLTFGAGSRLTVL.

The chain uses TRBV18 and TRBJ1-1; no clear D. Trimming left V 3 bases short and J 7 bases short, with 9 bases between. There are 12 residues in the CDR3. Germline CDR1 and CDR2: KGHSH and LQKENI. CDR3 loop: CASSPSGYEAFF. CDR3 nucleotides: TGTGCCAGCTCACCCTCGGGGTATGAAGCTTTCTTT.

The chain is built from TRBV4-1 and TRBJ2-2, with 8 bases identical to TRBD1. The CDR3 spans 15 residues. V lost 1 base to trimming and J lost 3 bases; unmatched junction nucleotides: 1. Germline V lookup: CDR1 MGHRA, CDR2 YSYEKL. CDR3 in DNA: TGCGCCAGCAGCCAAGGGGGACAGGACACCGGGGAGCTGTTTTTT. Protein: CASSQGGQDTGELFF.

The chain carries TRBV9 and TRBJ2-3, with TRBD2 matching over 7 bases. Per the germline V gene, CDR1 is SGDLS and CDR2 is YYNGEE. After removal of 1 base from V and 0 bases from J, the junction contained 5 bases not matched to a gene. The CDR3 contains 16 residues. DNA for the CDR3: TGTGCCAGCAGCGTATTGGGAGGGGTCAGCACAGATACGCAGTATTTT. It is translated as CASSVLGGVSTDTQYF.

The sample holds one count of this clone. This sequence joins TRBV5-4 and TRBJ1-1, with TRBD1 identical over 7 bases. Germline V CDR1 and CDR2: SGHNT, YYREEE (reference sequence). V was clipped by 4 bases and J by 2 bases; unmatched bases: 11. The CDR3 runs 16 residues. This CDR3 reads CASSLLGQIRNTEAFF. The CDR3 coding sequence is TGTGCCAGCAGCCTACTGGGACAGATTAGAAACACTGAAGCTTTCTTT.

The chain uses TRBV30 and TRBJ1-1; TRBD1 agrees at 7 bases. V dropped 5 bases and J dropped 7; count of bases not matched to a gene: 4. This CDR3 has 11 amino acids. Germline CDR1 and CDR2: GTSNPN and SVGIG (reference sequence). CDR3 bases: TGTGCCTGGGGGACAGTTCATGAAGCTTTCTTT. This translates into CAWGTVHEAFF.

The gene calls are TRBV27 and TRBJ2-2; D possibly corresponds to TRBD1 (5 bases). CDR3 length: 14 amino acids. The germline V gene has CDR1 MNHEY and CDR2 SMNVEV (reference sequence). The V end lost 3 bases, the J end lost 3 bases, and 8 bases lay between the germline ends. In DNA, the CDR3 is TGTGCCAGCAGTTTCAGGGCCGACACCGGGGAGCTGTTTTTT. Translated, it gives CASSFRADTGELFF.

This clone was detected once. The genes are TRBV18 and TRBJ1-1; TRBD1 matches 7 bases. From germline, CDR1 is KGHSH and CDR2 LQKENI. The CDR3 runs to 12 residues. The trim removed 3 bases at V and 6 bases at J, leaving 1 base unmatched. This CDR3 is CASSPDRAEAFF. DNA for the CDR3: TGTGCCAGCTCACCCGACAGGGCTGAAGCTTTCTTT.

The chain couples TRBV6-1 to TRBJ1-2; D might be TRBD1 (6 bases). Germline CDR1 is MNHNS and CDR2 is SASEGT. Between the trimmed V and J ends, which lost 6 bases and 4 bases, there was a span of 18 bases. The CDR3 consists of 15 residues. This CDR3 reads CASRGRDTSTYGYTF. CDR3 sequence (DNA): TGTGCCAGCAGGGGCCGGGACACCTCAACCTATGGCTACACCTTC.